This T cell receptor (beta chain) was recovered during a study of beta chain features in type 1 diabetes. Findings and caveats of the study: The study found moderately but significantly shorter TCRB CDR3s in all four CD4+ subsets of Type 1 diabetes patients.

With V trimmed by 1 base and J by 0 bases, 6 bases remained unmatched. Germline-derived CDR1 and CDR2 are GTSNPN and SVGIG (reference sequence). The CDR3 totals 16 residues. A heparinised blood draw that averaged approximately 110 mL was obtained once from each donor. Isolated RNA was reverse transcribed in full, so expressed TCRB transcripts were sequenced. TCRdb's table, derived via immunoSEQ multiplex PCR, lists solely in-frame clones and lacks some. The table records approximately 150,000 clones, around 63% of them present only once. This clone was seen a handful of times. Its antigen is still unknown.

Sequencing input: naive CD4+ T cells from blood. The chain recombines TRBV30 with TRBJ2-1; TRBD1 matches at 7 bases. The receptor was isolated from a man aged 30 to 39 with type 1 diabetes. In DNA, the CDR3 is TGTGCCTGGAGTGCCCAAAACAGGGGCTCCTACAATGAGCAGTTCTTC. This translates into CAWSAQNRGSYNEQFF. Combining the CDR3 with reference TRBV30 and TRBJ2-1 gives the whole variable domain SQTIHQWPATLVQPVGSPLSLECTVEGTSNPNLYWYRQAAGRGLQLLFYSVGIGQISSEVPQNLSASRPQDRQFILSSKKLLLSDSGFYLCAWSAQNRGSYNEQFFGPGTRLTVL.